This T cell receptor (beta chain) was sequenced in a study of breast tumors, draining lymph nodes, adjacent tissues. MiXCR was run by TCRdb on the multiplex PCR reads, yielding one entry per CDR3 protein. Among 60,000 to 65,000 distinct CDR3 sequences listed, less than 60% were seen once. This clonotype is medium-sized. Antigen: not known. Trimming removed 6 bases from V and 0 bases from J, with 9 bases in between. CDR3 length: 14 residues. Looked up from germline, CDR1 is LNHDA and CDR2 is SQIVND (reference sequence). Study observations and caveats: The lymph node origin of tumor T cells was framed as consistent with a hypothesis, not demonstrated.

The origin of this receptor is a female donor with breast cancer. Some clones in this sample may be carry-over from other donors' samples. The source material was breast tumor tissue. The chain employs TRBV19 and TRBJ1-3; D may be TRBD1 (5 bases). CDR3 residues: CASSGANSGNTIYF. The CDR3 DNA reads as TGTGCCAGTAGCGGGGCTAACTCTGGAAACACCATATATTTT.